These T cell receptor beta chains were read from a single sample in a study of cytomegalovirus exposure and HLA in healthy donors. Generated by immunoSEQ multiplex PCR, the TCRdb table keeps only in-frame clones and is missing some. The table has 90,000 to 150,000 clones, approximately 90% seen once. The sequencing input was PBMCs. Receptor source: a woman in her late teens or twenties in good health and CMV-seropositive. The CDR3 runs from the conserved cysteine through the conserved F or W. The D gene is left open where the match is weak. Not every row has a clone size; where given, it reads once, few, many or a size class.

v_gene	abundance	j_gene	d_gene	CDR3nt	CDR3aa
TRBV18	NA	TRBJ2-7	TRBD1	TGTGCCAGCTCACCACCGTACAACAGGGGGAACGAGCAGTACTTC	CASSPPYNRGNEQYF
TRBV5-6	NA	TRBJ2-3	TRBD2	TGTGCCAGCGCCACCTCCGGGACTAGCGGGAGAGATACGCAGTATTTT	CASATSGTSGRDTQYF
TRBV27	NA	TRBJ1-1	TRBD1	TGTGCCAGCAGTTTATGGGGGACAGCCACTGAAGCTTTCTTT	CASSLWGTATEAFF
TRBV5-1	NA	TRBJ1-1	TRBD1	TGCGCCAGCAGCACCCTTGGGACAGGGTTGAACACTGAAGCTTTCTTT	CASSTLGTGLNTEAFF
TRBV4-1	NA	TRBJ1-2	NA	TGCGCCAGCAGCCAAGATTCATGGAGAGGGGGCTATGGCTACACCTTC	CASSQDSWRGGYGYTF
TRBV6-1	NA	TRBJ1-4	NA	TGTGCCAGCAGTGAAATGAGCGCAACTAATGAAAAACTGTTTTTT	CASSEMSATNEKLFF
TRBV19	once	TRBJ1-2	TRBD1	TGTGCCAGTAGTATATTCTCAGAGGACAGGGGAGGCACCTTC	CASSIFSEDRGGTF
TRBV19	once	TRBJ2-2	TRBD1	TGTGCCAGTAGTTCTCAGGGGGACGGGGAGCTGTTTTTT	CASSSQGDGELFF
TRBV29-1	NA	TRBJ1-3	TRBD1	TGCAGCGTCTACGACGCAGGGGGGACCTCTGGAAACACCATATATTTT	CSVYDAGGTSGNTIYF
TRBV19	NA	TRBJ2-1	TRBD1	TGTGCCAGTACTAGTCCGGGACAGGGGACTAGTGAGCAGTTCTTC	CASTSPGQGTSEQFF
TRBV9	NA	TRBJ1-5	NA	TGTGCCAGCAGCGTGTCAGCGAATCAGCCCCAGCATTTT	CASSVSANQPQHF
TRBV30	many	TRBJ1-1	NA	TGTGCCTGGAGGAAGTTAAGAGTGGCTTTCTTT	CAWRKLRVAFF
TRBV18	NA	TRBJ1-1	NA	TGTGCCAGCTCACCCCCATCGACAGGGAACACTGAAGCTTTCTTT	CASSPPSTGNTEAFF
TRBV7-9	NA	TRBJ2-3	NA	TGTGCCAGCAGCTCTGAGCTTAGAGGGAACACAGATACGCAGTATTTT	CASSSELRGNTDTQYF
TRBV12-5	NA	TRBJ1-5	NA	TGTGCTAGTGGTTTCGGCGGGGGTCGTCAGCCCCAGCATTTT	CASGFGGGRQPQHF
TRBV11-3	NA	TRBJ1-1	NA	TGTGCCAGCAGCTTCTCCAGGTTTTTGAACACTGAAGCTTTCTTT	CASSFSRFLNTEAFF
TRBV27	NA	TRBJ1-2	NA	TGTGCCAGCAGTTCTGCAGCGAGCACCTATGGCTACACCTTC	CASSSAASTYGYTF
TRBV5-1	NA	TRBJ1-1	NA	TGCGCCAGCACCGGACTTATGAACACTGAAGCTTTCTTT	CASTGLMNTEAFF